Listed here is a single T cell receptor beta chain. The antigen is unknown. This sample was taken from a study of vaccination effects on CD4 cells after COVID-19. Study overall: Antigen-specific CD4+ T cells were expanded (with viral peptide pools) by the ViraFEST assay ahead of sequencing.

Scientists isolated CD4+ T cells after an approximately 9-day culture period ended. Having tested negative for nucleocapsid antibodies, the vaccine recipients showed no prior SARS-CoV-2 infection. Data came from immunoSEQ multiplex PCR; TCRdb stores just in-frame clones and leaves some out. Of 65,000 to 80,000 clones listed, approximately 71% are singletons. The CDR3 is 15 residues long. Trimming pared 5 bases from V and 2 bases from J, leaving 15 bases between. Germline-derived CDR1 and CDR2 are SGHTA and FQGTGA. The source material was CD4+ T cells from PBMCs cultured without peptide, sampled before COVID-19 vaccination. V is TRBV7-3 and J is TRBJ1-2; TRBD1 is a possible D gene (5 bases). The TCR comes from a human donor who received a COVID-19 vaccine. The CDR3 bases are TGTGCCAGCAGCCTCAGACACGGGGGGAACTATGGCTACACCTTC. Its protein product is CASSLRHGGNYGYTF.